The clone carrying this TCR beta chain was recorded at least ten times. What it binds is unknown. These data come from a study of early T cells in non-severe SARS-CoV-2 infection. Study at large: Sequencing of bulk RNA from unsorted whole blood was done, without chain pairing. Findings and caveats of the study: Database matching using VDJdb favored anti-spike CD8 responses, with private and CD4 specificities left missing.

Germline trimming cut 5 bases from V and 0 bases from J; bases unmatched to any gene: 4. The CDR3 runs 14 residues. Per germline, CDR1 SEHNR and CDR2 FQNEAQ (reference sequence). TCRdb reanalysed the 5' RACE reads using MiXCR and keeps one entry per CDR3 protein. The sample contains fewer than 35,000 distinct CDR3 sequences, around 5.8% of which appear only once. V gene TRBV7-9 combines with J gene TRBJ2-7, with 7 bases matching TRBD2. This clonotype originated in an adult who was a healthcare worker with PCR-confirmed SARS-CoV-2 infection or an uninfected control (not recorded which). The material sequenced was whole blood. The CDR3 reads CASSQGGGSYEQYF. DNA for the CDR3: TGTGCCAGCAGCCAAGGCGGGGGCTCCTACGAGCAGTACTTC.